Below are 11 T cell receptor beta chains sequenced from a single sample in a study of cytomegalovirus exposure and HLA in healthy donors. The PCR employed 60 Vbeta primers together with 13 Jbeta primers. TCRdb's copy holds only in-frame clones and misses some; the assay was immunoSEQ multiplex PCR. The sample has 130,000 to 150,000 clones, 60% to 80% seen once. The sample was PBMCs. Source of these receptors: a woman aged 40 to 55 in good health and CMV-seropositive.

This clone turned up a few times. The chain is built from TRBV19 and TRBJ2-2, with a weak D call TRBD1 (5 bases). Germline loops: CDR1 LNHDA, CDR2 SQIVND (reference sequence). The CDR3 has 14 amino acids. V was clipped by 5 bases and J by 6 bases, with 13 bases between them. Written as DNA, the CDR3 is TGTGCCAGTAGTCCCCGATGGGGCCCCGGGGAGCTGTTTTTT. Its translation: CASSPRWGPGELFF.

This clone was seen a few times. V is TRBV2 and J is TRBJ2-7; 11 nucleotides line up with TRBD1. This CDR3 comprises 16 residues. Germline V lookup: CDR1 SNHLY, CDR2 FYNNEI. Germline trimming cut 6 bases from V and 3 bases from J; bases unmatched to any gene: 10. The CDR3 loop is CASRESSGTGGYEQYF. CDR3 bases: TGTGCCAGCAGAGAATCCTCCGGGACAGGGGGCTACGAGCAGTACTTC.

The chain employs TRBV6-6 and TRBJ2-7; D not resolved. V gave up 4 bases and J gave up 1 base, with 8 bases separating them. This CDR3 contains 13 residues. The germline V gene has CDR1 MNHNY and CDR2 SVGAGI (reference sequence). The CDR3 reads CASSSELSYEQYF. CDR3 in DNA: TGTGCCAGCAGTTCCGAACTATCCTACGAGCAGTACTTC.

The V call is TRBV7-2, the J call TRBJ2-3, with 7 positions matching TRBD1. With V trimmed by 5 bases and J by 5 bases, 10 bases remained unmatched. The V gene's germline CDR1 is SGHTA and CDR2 FQGNSA. The CDR3 covers 15 residues. CDR3 residues: CASSPRTGQRDTQYF. The CDR3 nucleotides read TGTGCCAGCAGCCCTCGGACAGGACAGAGAGATACGCAGTATTTT.

CDR3 in DNA: TGTGCCAGCAGCTTGACGGGACAGGGGGCGAACACTGAAGCTTTCTTT. Translation: CASSLTGQGANTEAFF. The chain recombines TRBV5-5 with TRBJ1-1; 12 positions match TRBD1. Trimming cost V 1 base and J 1 base; bases outside gene matches: 2. Germline CDR1 SGHKS, CDR2 YYEKEE (reference sequence). The CDR3 has 16 residues.

The V and J genes are TRBV14 and TRBJ1-1; perhaps TRBD1 as D (5 bases). Trimming shortened V by 1 base and J by 10 bases, and 13 bases separated the two germline ends. CDR1 is SGHDN and CDR2 is FVKESK in the germline V gene. This CDR3 has 13 residues. Here the CDR3 DNA reads TGTGCCAGCAGCCAAGTTCCAGGGTTGGGAGCTTTCTTT. This gives the protein CASSQVPGLGAFF.

The V call is TRBV4-1, the J call TRBJ2-7; the D gene is possibly TRBD1 (6 bases). CDR1 is MGHRA and CDR2 is YSYEKL in the germline V gene. This CDR3 spans 11 amino acids. V shed 3 bases and J shed 7 bases, with 7 bases lying between them. CDR3 residues: CASSHGTEQYF. CDR3 nucleotide sequence: TGCGCCAGCAGCCACGGGACAGAGCAGTACTTC.

This clone was seen a handful of times. This sequence joins TRBV11-1 and TRBJ1-5, with 11 bases matching TRBD1. Per the germline V gene, CDR1 is SGHAT and CDR2 is FQDESV (reference sequence). This CDR3 has 19 amino acids. V was clipped by 4 bases and J by 2 bases; unmatched bases: 13. For the CDR3, the DNA is TGTGCCAGCAGCTATAGTGTGGACAGGGGGCTATCGGGCAATCAGCCCCAGCATTTT. Protein sequence: CASSYSVDRGLSGNQPQHF.

This chain uses TRBV5-1 with TRBJ1-1; 7 positions agree with TRBD1. The J segment lost 0 bases and the V segment lost 7 bases, leaving 9 bases of the junction unmatched. The CDR3 runs 15 residues. The germline V gene encodes CDR1 SGHRS and CDR2 YFSETQ. The CDR3 region is CASVDREGMNTEAFF. Here the CDR3 DNA reads TGCGCCAGCGTCGACAGGGAAGGCATGAACACTGAAGCTTTCTTT.

V gene TRBV28 combines with J gene TRBJ1-1; D is undetermined. In germline, CDR1 is MDHEN, CDR2 SYDVKM. The CDR3 runs 15 residues. Trimming removed 7 bases at V and 0 bases at J, with 15 bases between. CDR3 sequence: CASTPSRVMNTEAFF. The CDR3 DNA reads TGTGCCAGCACCCCGTCTCGGGTTATGAACACTGAAGCTTTCTTT.

The V and J genes are TRBV6-5 and TRBJ1-5; D unresolved. This CDR3 is built from 12 residues. Looked up from germline, CDR1 is MNHEY and CDR2 is SVGAGI. V lost 7 bases and J 5 bases, leaving 9 bases between the germline ends. Here the CDR3 reads CASKDKDQPQHF. The CDR3 DNA reads as TGTGCCAGCAAAGACAAGGATCAGCCCCAGCATTTT.